These T cell receptor beta chains were read from a single sample in a study of CD4 T cells in relation to SARS-CoV-2 and coronaviruses. These receptors have no identified antigens. TCRdb's copy holds only in-frame clones and misses some; the assay was immunoSEQ multiplex PCR. The sample lists about 36,000 clones, 75% to 85% seen once, with 2.5% to 3% in the top ten. Material for sequencing was memory CD4+ T cells from PBMCs, cultured in vitro. These receptors were obtained from an adult with COVID-19. CDR3s include the opening cysteine and the closing phenylalanine or tryptophan. The D gene is left open where the match is weak. Not all rows give a size; the values are once, few, many and, for expanded clones, a class.

v_call: TRBV18
d_call: NA
clone_size: NA
j_call: TRBJ2-3
cdr3_nt: TGTGCCAGCTCCAGGCCGAGGGGAGGCACAGATACGCAGTATTTT
cdr3_aa: CASSRPRGGTDTQYF

v_call: TRBV29-1
d_call: NA
clone_size: NA
j_call: TRBJ2-7
cdr3_nt: TGCAGCGTTGAAAGGGGACCGTCCGAGCAGTACTTC
cdr3_aa: CSVERGPSEQYF

v_call: TRBV9
d_call: TRBD1
clone_size: NA
j_call: TRBJ1-5
cdr3_nt: TGTGCCAGCAGCGTCGGGACAGGGAATTCTCAGCCCCAGCATTTT
cdr3_aa: CASSVGTGNSQPQHF

v_call: TRBV9
d_call: NA
clone_size: NA
j_call: TRBJ1-1
cdr3_nt: TGTGCCAGCAGCGTAGCTACGGGACCCGGCAGGGAGAACACTGAAGCTTTCTTT
cdr3_aa: CASSVATGPGRENTEAFF

v_call: TRBV4-1
d_call: NA
clone_size: NA
j_call: TRBJ2-5
cdr3_nt: TGCGCCAGCAGCCAAGATGGGCAGGGGAGAGAGACCCAGTACTTC
cdr3_aa: CASSQDGQGRETQYF

v_call: TRBV28
d_call: NA
clone_size: NA
j_call: TRBJ1-5
cdr3_nt: TGTGCCAGCGTCCGGGGGGTTCAGGGTAATCAGCCCCAGCATTTT
cdr3_aa: CASVRGVQGNQPQHF

v_call: TRBV6-1
d_call: NA
clone_size: NA
j_call: TRBJ2-7
cdr3_nt: TGTGCCAGCAGTGATATTACACGCCAAAGTTACGCCGAGCAGTACTTC
cdr3_aa: CASSDITRQSYAEQYF

v_call: TRBV6-1
d_call: NA
clone_size: NA
j_call: TRBJ2-7
cdr3_nt: TGTGCCAGCAGTGAAACCCCCGGTCGGGAGCAGTACTTC
cdr3_aa: CASSETPGREQYF

v_call: TRBV5-1
d_call: NA
clone_size: NA
j_call: TRBJ1-1
cdr3_nt: TGCGCCAGCAGCTTGGACAGGGAGGAGACTGAAGCTTTCTTT
cdr3_aa: CASSLDREETEAFF

v_call: TRBV18
d_call: TRBD1
clone_size: NA
j_call: TRBJ2-7
cdr3_nt: TGTGCCAGCTCTCTCCAACGGGAAGACAGGGGAGGTTACTTC
cdr3_aa: CASSLQREDRGGYF

v_call: TRBV5-4
d_call: TRBD2
clone_size: NA
j_call: TRBJ2-1
cdr3_nt: TGTGCCAGCAGCTCTCGGACTAGCGGGATGTACAATGAGCAGTTCTTC
cdr3_aa: CASSSRTSGMYNEQFF

v_call: TRBV7-2
d_call: TRBD1
clone_size: NA
j_call: TRBJ2-5
cdr3_nt: TGTGCCAGCAGCCCACGGACAGGGACAGAGACCCAGTACTTC
cdr3_aa: CASSPRTGTETQYF

v_call: TRBV7-6
d_call: TRBD2
clone_size: NA
j_call: TRBJ2-7
cdr3_nt: TGTGCCAGCAGCTTATCCAAACTAGCGGGAGACAACTACGAGCAGTACTTC
cdr3_aa: CASSLSKLAGDNYEQYF

v_call: TRBV19
d_call: TRBD2
clone_size: NA
j_call: TRBJ2-1
cdr3_nt: TGTGCCAGTAGTATGGGGGTTGGACTAGCGGCCTCCTCCTACAATGAGCAGTTCTTC
cdr3_aa: CASSMGVGLAASSYNEQFF

v_call: TRBV30
d_call: NA
clone_size: NA
j_call: TRBJ2-1
cdr3_nt: TGTGCCTGGAGTCCCGGGACCTACAATGAGCAGTTCTTC
cdr3_aa: CAWSPGTYNEQFF

v_call: TRBV5-6
d_call: NA
clone_size: few
j_call: TRBJ1-1
cdr3_nt: TGTGCCAGCAGCTTGGTCGCAGGGAACACTGAAGCTTTCTTT
cdr3_aa: CASSLVAGNTEAFF

v_call: TRBV19
d_call: TRBD1
clone_size: NA
j_call: TRBJ1-1
cdr3_nt: TGTGCCAGTAGTACCACGAGACAGGGTTCGGCTTTCTTT
cdr3_aa: CASSTTRQGSAFF